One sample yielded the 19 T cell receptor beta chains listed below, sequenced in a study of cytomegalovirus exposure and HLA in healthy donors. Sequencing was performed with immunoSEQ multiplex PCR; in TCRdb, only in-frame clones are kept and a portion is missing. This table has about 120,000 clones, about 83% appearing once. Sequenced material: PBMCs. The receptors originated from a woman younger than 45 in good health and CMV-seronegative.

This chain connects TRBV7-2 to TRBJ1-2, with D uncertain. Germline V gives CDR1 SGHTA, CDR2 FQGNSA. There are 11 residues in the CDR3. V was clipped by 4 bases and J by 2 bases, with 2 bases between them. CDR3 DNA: TGTGCCAGCAGCTCGAACTATGGCTACACCTTC. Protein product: CASSSNYGYTF. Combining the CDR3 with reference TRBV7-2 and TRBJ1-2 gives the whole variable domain GAGVSQSPSNKVTEKGKDVELRCDPISGHTALYWYRQSLGQGLEFLIYFQGNSAPDKSGLPSDRFSAERTGGSVSTLTIQRTQQEDSAVYLCASSSNYGYTFGSGTRLTVV.

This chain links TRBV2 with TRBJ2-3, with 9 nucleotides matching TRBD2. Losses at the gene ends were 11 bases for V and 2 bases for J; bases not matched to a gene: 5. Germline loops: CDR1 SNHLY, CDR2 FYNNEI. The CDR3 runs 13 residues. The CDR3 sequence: CAGERGDTDTQYF. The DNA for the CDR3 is TGTGCCGGAGAGCGGGGGGACACAGATACGCAGTATTTT.

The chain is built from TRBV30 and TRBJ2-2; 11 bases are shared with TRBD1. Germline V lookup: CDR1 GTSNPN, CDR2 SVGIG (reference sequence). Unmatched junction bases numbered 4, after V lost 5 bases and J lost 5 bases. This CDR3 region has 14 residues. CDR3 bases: TGTGCCTGGGGGACAGGGGGAAATACCGGGGAGCTGTTTTTT. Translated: CAWGTGGNTGELFF.

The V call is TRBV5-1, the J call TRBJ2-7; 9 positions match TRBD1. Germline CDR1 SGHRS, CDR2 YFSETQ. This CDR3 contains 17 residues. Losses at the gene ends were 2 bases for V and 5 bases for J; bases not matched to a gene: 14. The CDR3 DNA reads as TGCGCCAGCAGCTTACTCCGGGACAGGGCTGGATCGCACGAGCAGTACTTC. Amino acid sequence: CASSLLRDRAGSHEQYF. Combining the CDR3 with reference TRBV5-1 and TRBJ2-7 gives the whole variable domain KAGVTQTPRYLIKTRGQQVTLSCSPISGHRSVSWYQQTPGQGLQFLFEYFSETQRNKGNFPGRFSGRQFSNSRSEMNVSTLELGDSALYLCASSLLRDRAGSHEQYFGPGTRLTVT.

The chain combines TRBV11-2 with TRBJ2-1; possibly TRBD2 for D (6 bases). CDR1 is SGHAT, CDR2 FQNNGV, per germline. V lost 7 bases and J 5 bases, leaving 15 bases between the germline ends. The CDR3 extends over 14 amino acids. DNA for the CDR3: TGTGCCAGCACCGTCCCGGGACTCCACAATGAGCAGTTCTTC. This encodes CASTVPGLHNEQFF.

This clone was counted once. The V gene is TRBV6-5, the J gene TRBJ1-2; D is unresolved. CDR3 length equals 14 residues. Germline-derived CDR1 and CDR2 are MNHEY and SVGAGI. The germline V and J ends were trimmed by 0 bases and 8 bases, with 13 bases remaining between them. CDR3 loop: CASSYSFRSEGYTF. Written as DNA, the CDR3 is TGTGCCAGCAGTTACTCGTTCAGGTCCGAGGGCTACACCTTC.

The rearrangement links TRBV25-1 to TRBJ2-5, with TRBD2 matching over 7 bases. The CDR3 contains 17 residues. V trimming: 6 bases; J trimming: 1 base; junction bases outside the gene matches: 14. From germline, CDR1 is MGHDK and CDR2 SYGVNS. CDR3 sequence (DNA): TGTGCCAGCAGGGAGGGAAGAGGTCTAGCGGCCCAAGAGACCCAGTACTTC. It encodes CASREGRGLAAQETQYF.

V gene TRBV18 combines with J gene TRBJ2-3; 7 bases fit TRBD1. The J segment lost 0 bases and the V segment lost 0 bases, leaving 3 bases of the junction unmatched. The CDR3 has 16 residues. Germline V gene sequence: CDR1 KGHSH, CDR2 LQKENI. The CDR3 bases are TGTGCCAGCTCACCACCGAACAGGGGTAGCACAGATACGCAGTATTTT. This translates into CASSPPNRGSTDTQYF.

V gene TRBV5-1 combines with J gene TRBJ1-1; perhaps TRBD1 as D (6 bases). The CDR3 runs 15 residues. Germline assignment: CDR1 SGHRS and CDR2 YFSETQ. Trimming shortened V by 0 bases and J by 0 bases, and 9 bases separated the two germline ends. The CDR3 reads CASSLEGGLNTEAFF. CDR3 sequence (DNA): TGCGCCAGCAGCTTGGAAGGGGGATTGAACACTGAAGCTTTCTTT.

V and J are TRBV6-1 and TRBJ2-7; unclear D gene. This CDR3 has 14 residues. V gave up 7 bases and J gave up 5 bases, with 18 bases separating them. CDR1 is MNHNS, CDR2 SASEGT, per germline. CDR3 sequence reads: CASNGEFAYHEQYF. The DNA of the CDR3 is TGTGCCAGCAATGGAGAGTTTGCTTATCACGAGCAGTACTTC.

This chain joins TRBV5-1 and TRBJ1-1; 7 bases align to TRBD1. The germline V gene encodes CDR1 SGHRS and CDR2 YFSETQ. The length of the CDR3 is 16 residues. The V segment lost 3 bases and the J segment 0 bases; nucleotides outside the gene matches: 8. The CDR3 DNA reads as TGCGCCAGCAGCTCCGGACAGGTGGGGGTGAACACTGAAGCTTTCTTT. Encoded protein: CASSSGQVGVNTEAFF.

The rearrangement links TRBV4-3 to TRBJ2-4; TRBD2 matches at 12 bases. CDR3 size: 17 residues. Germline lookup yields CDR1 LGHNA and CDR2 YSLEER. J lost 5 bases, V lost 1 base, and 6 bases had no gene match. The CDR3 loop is CASSQGRTSGVQNIQYF. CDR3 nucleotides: TGCGCCAGCAGCCAAGGGAGGACTAGCGGGGTCCAAAACATTCAGTACTTC.

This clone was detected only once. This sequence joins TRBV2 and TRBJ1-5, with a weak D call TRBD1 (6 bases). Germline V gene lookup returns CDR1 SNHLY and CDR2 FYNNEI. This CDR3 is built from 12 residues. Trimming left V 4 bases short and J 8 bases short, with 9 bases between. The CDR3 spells CASSGGGKPQHF. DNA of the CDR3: TGTGCCAGCAGTGGAGGGGGAAAGCCCCAGCATTTT.

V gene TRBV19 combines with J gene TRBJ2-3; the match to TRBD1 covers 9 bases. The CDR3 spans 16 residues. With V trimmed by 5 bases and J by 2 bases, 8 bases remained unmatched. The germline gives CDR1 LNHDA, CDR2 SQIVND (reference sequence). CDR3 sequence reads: CASSPETGGPTDTQYF. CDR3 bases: TGTGCCAGTAGTCCTGAGACAGGGGGACCCACAGATACGCAGTATTTT. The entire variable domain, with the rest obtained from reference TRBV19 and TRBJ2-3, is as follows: DGGITQSPKYLFRKEGQNVTLSCEQNLNHDAMYWYRQDPGQGLRLIYYSQIVNDFQKGDIAEGYSVSREKKESFPLTVTSAQKNPTAFYLCASSPETGGPTDTQYFGPGTRLTVL.

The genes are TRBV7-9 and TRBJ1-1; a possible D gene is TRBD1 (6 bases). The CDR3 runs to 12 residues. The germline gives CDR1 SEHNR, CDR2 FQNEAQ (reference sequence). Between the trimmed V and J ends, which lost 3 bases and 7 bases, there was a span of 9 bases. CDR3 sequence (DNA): TGTGCCAGCAGCTTCCACAGGGATGAAGCTTTCTTT. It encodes CASSFHRDEAFF.

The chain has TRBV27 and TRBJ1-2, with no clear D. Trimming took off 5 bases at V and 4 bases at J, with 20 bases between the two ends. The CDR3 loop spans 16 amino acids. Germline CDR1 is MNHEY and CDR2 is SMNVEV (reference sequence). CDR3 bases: TGTGCCAGCAGTCCCCGACGAGGAGGCCCAGGCTATGGCTACACCTTC. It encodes CASSPRRGGPGYGYTF.

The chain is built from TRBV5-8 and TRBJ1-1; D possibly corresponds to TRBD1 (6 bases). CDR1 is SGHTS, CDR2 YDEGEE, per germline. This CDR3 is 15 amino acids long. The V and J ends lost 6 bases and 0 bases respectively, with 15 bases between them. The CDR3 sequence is CASTLNRGMNTEAFF. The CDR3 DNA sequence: TGTGCCAGCACCCTGAATAGGGGGATGAACACTGAAGCTTTCTTT.

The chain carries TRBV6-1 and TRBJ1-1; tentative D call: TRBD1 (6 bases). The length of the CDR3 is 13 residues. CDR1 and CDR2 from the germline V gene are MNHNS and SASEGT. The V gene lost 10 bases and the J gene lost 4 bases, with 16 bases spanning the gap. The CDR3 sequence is CAIRLYRATEAFF. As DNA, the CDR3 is TGTGCCATCCGGTTGTACAGGGCCACTGAAGCTTTCTTT.

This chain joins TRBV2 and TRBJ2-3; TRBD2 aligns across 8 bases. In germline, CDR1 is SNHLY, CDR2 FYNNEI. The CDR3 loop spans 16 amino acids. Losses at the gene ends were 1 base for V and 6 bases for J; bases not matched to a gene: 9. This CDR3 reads CASSEDPSGGWDTQYF. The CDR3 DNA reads TGTGCCAGCAGTGAAGACCCCTCGGGAGGGTGGGATACGCAGTATTTT. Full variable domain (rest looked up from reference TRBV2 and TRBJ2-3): EPEVTQTPSHQVTQMGQEVILRCVPISNHLYFYWYRQILGQKVEFLVSFYNNEISEKSEIFDDQFSVERPDGSNFTLKIRSTKLEDSAMYFCASSEDPSGGWDTQYFGPGTRLTVL.